This T cell receptor beta chain was documented in a study of graft-versus-host responses after intestinal transplantation. Study summary: Every recipient had anti-thymocyte globulin induction and roughly 3 years of tacrolimus plus steroids. Study outcomes and limitations: Researchers found GvH clones in recipient marrow, and some showed up first in ileum or blood.

Concerning this clone: Its antigen is undetermined.

Per the germline V gene, CDR1 is LGHNA and CDR2 is YSLEER. V lost 4 bases, J lost 0 bases, and 16 bases lay in between. The CDR3 is 17 residues long. The assay was immunoSEQ multiplex PCR, and TCRdb's table has in-frame clones only and misses some. The sample contains 75,000 to 100,000 clones, about 82% of which appear only once. The source of this sequence is a human patient who received an intestinal transplant, so some T cells may come from the graft donor. The chain recombines TRBV4-3 with TRBJ1-3, with D uncertain. The sequencing here drew on PBMCs, taken 255 days after intestinal transplant. The CDR3 bases are TGCGCCAGCAGCCGCCGAACGGTAGCTGTCTCTGGAAACACCATATATTTT. It is translated as CASSRRTVAVSGNTIYF.